Given below is one T cell receptor (beta chain) in context. What it binds is not known. Primers used in a second PCR of roughly 7 to 12 cycles were a sample-barcoded 5' primer and a J-beta primer mix. TCRdb fed the 5' RACE reads into MiXCR, producing one record per CDR3 protein. The table shows 700,000 to 900,000 distinct CDR3 sequences, with more than 25% occurring only once. Germline loops: CDR1 KGHDR, CDR2 SFDVKD. CDR3 size: 15 residues. Trimming left V 5 bases short and J 0 bases short, with 13 bases between. The sample is drawn from a study of blood T cells in healthy people across ages. Regarding the study as a whole: TCR beta diversity per million T cells fell roughly linearly with age.

The same sample was also studied in work on T cells of mothers and their children.

This receptor was obtained from a boy between 10 and 17 years old in good health. The sequenced sample consisted of blood. The gene calls are TRBV24-1 and TRBJ2-7; D is uncertain. The CDR3, as DNA: TGTGCCACCAGTGCTGGGCTACAGAGCTCCTACGAGCAGTACTTC. Translating it yields CATSAGLQSSYEQYF.